This T cell receptor beta chain was captured in a study of T cell repertoires in cytomegalovirus infection. On the study more broadly: CMV infection plus the matching HLA type was flagged by public TCR beta signatures.

TCRdb reprocessed the reads via MiXCR and lists one record per CDR3 protein. The table has approximately 750,000 distinct CDR3 sequences, less than 40% seen once. The CDR3 length is 16 residues. From germline, CDR1 is ENHRY and CDR2 SYGVKD. Trimming left V 5 bases short and J 6 bases short, with 20 bases between. This receptor was identified in a human donor in good health (CMV status not recorded). Some clones in this sample may be carry-over from other donors' samples. The source material was PBMCs. This chain joins TRBV10-3 and TRBJ2-4, with D possibly matching TRBD1 (6 bases). The CDR3 sequence is CAISPSGQGSGNIQYF. The CDR3 DNA reads as TGTGCCATCAGTCCATCGGGGCAGGGGTCCGGAAACATTCAGTACTTC.